This T cell receptor beta chain is drawn from a study of radiotherapy plus CTLA-4 blockade in lung cancer. Whole-study context: About a sixth of enrolled patients responded objectively, and about 30% had disease control.

General study points: Tumor-derived TCR clones expanded in blood after radiotherapy plus ipilimumab. According to reports, early shifts in blood T cell clones, alongside interferon-beta, forecast response most accurately.

Patients had chemo-refractory metastatic non-small-cell lung cancer and received focal radiation plus CTLA-4 blockade that used ipilimumab. The assay was immunoSEQ multiplex PCR, and TCRdb's table has in-frame clones only and misses some. The table records about 120,000 clones, around 84% of them present only once. This clone was observed a single time. Its antigen is unknown. The V end was cut by 0 bases, the J end by 1 base, with 9 bases between. CDR3 length equals 15 residues. Germline-derived CDR1 and CDR2 are MNHEY and SVGAGI. The V gene is TRBV6-5, the J gene TRBJ2-5, with D tentatively TRBD2 (5 bases). The sequencing used peripheral blood, collected from a patient treated with radiotherapy plus ipilimumab. The source of this sequence is a human donor with non-small cell lung cancer that progressed on radiotherapy plus ipilimumab. Some clones in this sample may be carry-over from other donors' samples. CDR3 amino acids: CASSYSPGFQETQYF. CDR3 bases: TGTGCCAGCAGTTACTCCCCGGGGTTCCAAGAGACCCAGTACTTC.